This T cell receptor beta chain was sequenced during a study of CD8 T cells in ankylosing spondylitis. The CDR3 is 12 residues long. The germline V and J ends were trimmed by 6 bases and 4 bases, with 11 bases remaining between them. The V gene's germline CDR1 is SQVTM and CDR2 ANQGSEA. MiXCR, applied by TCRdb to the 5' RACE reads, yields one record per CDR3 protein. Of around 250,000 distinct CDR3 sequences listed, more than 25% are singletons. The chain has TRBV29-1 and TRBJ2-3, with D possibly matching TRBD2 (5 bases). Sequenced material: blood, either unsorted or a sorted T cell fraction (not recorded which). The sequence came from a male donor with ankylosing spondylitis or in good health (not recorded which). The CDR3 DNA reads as TGCAGCGTGGGAGAGGCGGCAGATACGCAGTATTTT. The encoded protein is CSVGEAADTQYF.